This note documents a single TCR beta chain sequence. This clonotype was seen ten or more times. Its antigen is unknown. No much larger clone is present one base from it, and per-base qualities are unavailable. The sequencer listed for this sample is Illumina HiSeq 1500. The public sequencing data were trimmed at Q25 with fastp and processed into clonotypes with MiXCR by TCRdb, which kept only in-frame beta chains. Rows are combined by CDR3 protein, so each entry shows the most common genes and DNA. The sample table lists around 260,000 distinct CDR3 sequences, 20% to 30% of them with a count of one. Around 13% of the sample goes to the ten largest clones. This specimen belongs to a study of T cell repertoires in cytomegalovirus infection (dated by TCRdb to the late 2010s). For the wider study: The HLA type of each donor mattered for the analysis, because public TCR beta signatures pointed to carriage of CMV infection along with the matching HLA type. The investigation overall reported the following: In both this cohort and an independent cohort of 350 or so donors, the cumulative frequency of public TCR beta family members distinguished carriers of CMV infection plus the relevant HLA type. The ex vivo response was dominated by HLA-C-restricted CMV-specific TCR beta clonotypes, which also provided the single most frequent clonotype in two of eight donors.

Counted from cysteine to phenylalanine, this CDR3 has 13 amino acids. The kept DNA is CDR3 alone, 39 bases in frame from the first base. For CDR1 and CDR2, the germline V gene lists SGHTA and FQGNSA. The junction shows trimming of 6 bases on V and 14 bases on J, and the gene matches do not reach 13 bases of it. The chain couples TRBV7-2 to TRBJ1-5; 7 of the junction bases match TRBD1. The origin of this receptor is a human donor in good health (CMV status not recorded). Some clones in this sample may be carry-over from other donors' samples. Specimen: PBMCs. The nucleotides read TGTGCCAGCAGTTCCGCACAAAGGACAGGAAAGCATTTT. Its amino acids are CASSSAQRTGKHF.